A selection of T cell receptor beta chains follows, all from one sample in a study of T cells in Graves' hyperthyroidism and ophthalmopathy. TCRdb fed the multiplex PCR reads into MiXCR, producing one record per CDR3 protein. The table shows about 840,000 distinct CDR3 sequences, with 38% occurring only once. The source material was blood. Receptor source: a man aged 18 to 29 with Graves' hyperthyroidism. Both conserved end residues are part of each CDR3. A D gene is named only where the DNA matches it firmly. Rows may omit the clone size; those that give it use once, few, many or a size class.

D gene: NA; clone size: many; V gene: TRBV2; J gene: TRBJ1-5; CDR3 protein: CASSESLSTQPQHF; CDR3 DNA: TGTGCCAGCAGTGAGTCCCTAAGTACCCAGCCCCAGCATTTT
D gene: TRBD1; clone size: NA; V gene: TRBV6-2/TRBV6-3; J gene: TRBJ1-1; CDR3 protein: CASSYSTGSATEAFF; CDR3 DNA: TGTGCCAGCAGTTACTCGACAGGGTCGGCCACTGAAGCTTTCTTT
D gene: NA; clone size: NA; V gene: TRBV6-5; J gene: TRBJ2-5; CDR3 protein: CASSEWLRETQYF; CDR3 DNA: TGTGCCAGCAGTGAATGGCTTCGGGAGACCCAGTACTTC
D gene: NA; clone size: few; V gene: TRBV7-2; J gene: TRBJ2-7; CDR3 protein: CASSRWEGATYEQYF; CDR3 DNA: TGTGCCAGCAGCAGGTGGGAGGGGGCTACCTACGAGCAGTACTTC
D gene: TRBD1; clone size: NA; V gene: TRBV7-2; J gene: TRBJ1-4; CDR3 protein: CASSYDRVATNEKLFF; CDR3 DNA: TGTGCCAGCAGCTACGACAGGGTTGCAACTAATGAAAAACTGTTTTTT
D gene: TRBD1; clone size: NA; V gene: TRBV10-3; J gene: TRBJ2-7; CDR3 protein: CASSLGQVTEQYF; CDR3 DNA: TGTGCCAGCAGCTTGGGACAGGTCACCGAGCAGTACTTC
D gene: NA; clone size: many; V gene: TRBV10-3; J gene: TRBJ1-1; CDR3 protein: CAISDKDTEAFF; CDR3 DNA: TGTGCCATCAGTGACAAAGACACTGAAGCTTTCTTT
D gene: NA; clone size: many; V gene: TRBV29-1; J gene: TRBJ1-1; CDR3 protein: CSVHRAGEAFF; CDR3 DNA: TGCAGCGTCCACAGGGCTGGGGAAGCTTTCTTT
D gene: NA; clone size: few; V gene: TRBV9; J gene: TRBJ1-1; CDR3 protein: CASSDPPSGRDTEAFF; CDR3 DNA: TGTGCCAGCAGCGACCCACCTTCAGGGCGTGACACTGAAGCTTTCTTT
D gene: NA; clone size: NA; V gene: TRBV10-3; J gene: TRBJ2-7; CDR3 protein: CASSLDEAWEQYF; CDR3 DNA: TGTGCCAGCAGTTTAGATGAGGCATGGGAGCAGTACTTC
D gene: TRBD1; clone size: NA; V gene: TRBV9; J gene: TRBJ2-7; CDR3 protein: CASSVGTGGMDEQYF; CDR3 DNA: TGTGCCAGCAGCGTCGGGACAGGGGGGATGGACGAGCAGTACTTC
D gene: NA; clone size: NA; V gene: TRBV12-3/TRBV12-4; J gene: TRBJ1-6; CDR3 protein: CASSLGAVSSPLHF; CDR3 DNA: TGTGCCAGCAGTTTAGGGGCAGTCTCTTCACCCCTCCACTTT
D gene: NA; clone size: NA; V gene: TRBV4-1; J gene: TRBJ2-5; CDR3 protein: CASSLKRQAEETQYF; CDR3 DNA: TGCGCCAGCAGCTTAAAGCGCCAGGCGGAAGAGACCCAGTACTTC
D gene: TRBD1; clone size: NA; V gene: TRBV10-3; J gene: TRBJ1-1; CDR3 protein: CASRGTGMRTEAFF; CDR3 DNA: TGTGCCAGCCGTGGGACAGGTATGAGGACTGAAGCTTTCTTT
D gene: NA; clone size: NA; V gene: TRBV9; J gene: TRBJ1-6; CDR3 protein: CASSQEGRSASPLHF; CDR3 DNA: TGTGCCAGCAGCCAAGAGGGACGGAGCGCTTCACCCCTCCACTTT
D gene: NA; clone size: few; V gene: TRBV4-1; J gene: TRBJ2-6; CDR3 protein: CASSQVQGSGANVLTF; CDR3 DNA: TGCGCCAGCAGCCAAGTACAAGGCTCCGGGGCCAACGTCCTGACTTTC
D gene: NA; clone size: NA; V gene: TRBV10-3; J gene: TRBJ2-1; CDR3 protein: CAISEKRDEQFF; CDR3 DNA: TGTGCCATCAGTGAGAAAAGGGACGAGCAGTTCTTC
D gene: TRBD1; clone size: NA; V gene: TRBV10-3; J gene: TRBJ2-7; CDR3 protein: CAIGTATGEQYF; CDR3 DNA: TGTGCCATCGGGACAGCGACTGGAGAGCAGTACTTC
D gene: NA; clone size: many; V gene: TRBV7-9; J gene: TRBJ1-2; CDR3 protein: CALFGGGYTF; CDR3 DNA: TGTGCCTTGTTTGGTGGGGGCTACACCTTC
D gene: NA; clone size: few; V gene: TRBV11-2; J gene: TRBJ2-7; CDR3 protein: CASSLDQPPTWYEQYF; CDR3 DNA: TGTGCCAGCAGCTTAGATCAACCCCCCACGTGGTACGAGCAGTACTTC
D gene: NA; clone size: NA; V gene: TRBV7-2; J gene: TRBJ1-2; CDR3 protein: CASSDLAHGYTF; CDR3 DNA: TGTGCCAGCAGCGATCTAGCCCACGGCTACACCTTC
D gene: NA; clone size: many; V gene: TRBV7-6; J gene: TRBJ2-2; CDR3 protein: CASSLVRGELFF; CDR3 DNA: TGTGCCAGCAGCCTAGTGAGAGGGGAGCTGTTTTTT
D gene: NA; clone size: NA; V gene: TRBV2; J gene: TRBJ1-1; CDR3 protein: CASTLTERGNTEAFF; CDR3 DNA: TGTGCCAGCACCCTCACCGAACGGGGAAACACTGAAGCTTTCTTT
D gene: NA; clone size: NA; V gene: TRBV7-9; J gene: TRBJ2-7; CDR3 protein: CASGRQASYEQYF; CDR3 DNA: TGTGCCAGCGGCCGCCAGGCCTCCTACGAGCAGTACTTC
D gene: TRBD2; clone size: NA; V gene: TRBV20-1; J gene: TRBJ2-7; CDR3 protein: CSAEVAGAYEQYF; CDR3 DNA: TGCAGTGCTGAGGTCGCGGGGGCCTACGAGCAGTACTTC
D gene: TRBD2; clone size: few; V gene: TRBV20-1; J gene: TRBJ2-7; CDR3 protein: CSARDLAGVSEQYF; CDR3 DNA: TGCAGTGCTAGAGATCTAGCGGGAGTATCCGAGCAGTACTTC
D gene: TRBD2; clone size: NA; V gene: TRBV4-2; J gene: TRBJ2-7; CDR3 protein: CASSQGVSGDEQYF; CDR3 DNA: TGTGCCAGCAGCCAAGGGGTTAGCGGGGACGAGCAGTACTTC